The next 10 T cell receptor beta chains were all read from a single sample in a study of T cells in Graves' hyperthyroidism and ophthalmopathy. Amplification targeted TCR beta CDR3 regions from RNA transcripts. HTBI primers drove first-round RT-PCR of the TCR CDR3. Via MiXCR, TCRdb re-called the multiplex PCR reads, giving one row per CDR3 protein. Among around 400,000 distinct CDR3 sequences listed, approximately 14% were seen once. Input material: blood. These receptors all come from a woman between 18 and 30 years old with Graves' hyperthyroidism that later progressed to Graves' ophthalmopathy.

This clonotype was counted at least ten times. The chain recombines TRBV6-2 or TRBV6-3 with TRBJ2-3, with D unclear. Deletions cut 6 bases from V and 4 bases from J, with 5 bases between. Germline loops: CDR1 MNHEY, CDR2 SVGEGT. CDR3 length: 11 residues. The CDR3 DNA is TGTGCCAGCAGCCACCCAGATACGCAGTATTTT. The encoded protein is CASSHPDTQYF.

This clonotype was seen at least ten times. This sequence joins TRBV18 and TRBJ2-7; TRBD1 might be the D (5 bases). Germline CDR1 is KGHSH and CDR2 is LQKENI. Trimming left V 0 bases short and J 5 bases short, with 11 bases between. CDR3 length: 14 residues. CDR3 bases: TGTGCCAGCTCACCACCCGCAGGGAAGGACGAGCAGTACTTC. This encodes CASSPPAGKDEQYF.

In its sample, this clonotype was seen a few times. This may be a read error: a much more frequent sequence differs by one nucleotide. V and J are TRBV3-1 and TRBJ2-5; D possibly corresponds to TRBD2 (5 bases). Germline lookup yields CDR1 LGHDT and CDR2 YNNKEL (reference sequence). This CDR3 region has 15 residues. V lost 0 bases, J lost 9 bases, and 17 bases lay in between. The CDR3 DNA reads as TGTGCCAGCAGCCAAGATAGTGGCGGCAGCGGAGCCCAGTACTTC. Protein sequence: CASSQDSGGSGAQYF.

In its sample, this clonotype was seen a few times. The chain couples TRBV5-1 to TRBJ2-5; D possibly corresponds to TRBD2 (5 bases). Germline loops: CDR1 SGHRS, CDR2 YFSETQ. CDR3 length equals 13 residues. The V end was cut by 5 bases, the J end by 5 bases, with 13 bases between. CDR3 DNA sequence: TGCGCCAGCAGTTCCGACTGGAGGGAGACCCAGTACTTC. This codes for CASSSDWRETQYF.

This clonotype was observed at least ten times. The V and J genes are TRBV28 and TRBJ2-6; 7 bases match TRBD1. Germline V gene lookup returns CDR1 MDHEN and CDR2 SYDVKM. The length of the CDR3 is 17 residues. After removal of 5 bases from V and 0 bases from J, the junction contained 7 bases not matched to a gene. The CDR3 loop is CASSPRTGNSGANVLTF. DNA of the CDR3: TGTGCCAGCAGTCCCCGGACAGGCAACTCTGGGGCCAACGTCCTGACTTTC.

V gene TRBV28 combines with J gene TRBJ2-7, with D possibly TRBD2 on 5 matching bases. V gave up 7 bases and J gave up 5 bases, with 18 bases separating them. Per germline, CDR1 MDHEN and CDR2 SYDVKM. This CDR3 is built from 14 residues. CDR3 sequence reads: CASKLRRLEDEQYF. CDR3 in DNA: TGTGCCAGCAAACTGCGGCGGCTGGAGGACGAGCAGTACTTC.

This clonotype was counted many times. The V and J genes are TRBV15 and TRBJ1-5, with 9 positions matching TRBD1. The germline CDR1 and CDR2 sequences are LNHNV and YYDKDF (reference sequence). Trimming took 4 bases from V and 9 from J; bases not matched to a gene: 7. This CDR3 is built from 14 residues. The CDR3 here is CATSITGGLRPQHF. CDR3 nucleotide sequence: TGTGCCACCAGCATCACAGGGGGCTTGAGGCCCCAGCATTTT. Using reference TRBV15 and TRBJ1-5 for the parts outside the CDR3, the full variable domain is DAMVIQNPRYQVTQFGKPVTLSCSQTLNHNVMYWYQQKSSQAPKLLFHYYDKDFNNEADTPDNFQSRRPNTSFCFLDIRSPGLGDTAMYLCATSITGGLRPQHFGDGTRLSIL.

This clonotype showed up many times. J is TRBJ1-5 and V is TRBV20-1, with 9 nucleotides matching TRBD1. J lost 3 bases, V lost 6 bases, and 3 bases had no gene match. Germline V gene data show CDR1 as DFQATT and CDR2 as SNEGSKA (reference sequence). CDR3 length equals 13 residues. The CDR3 DNA sequence: TGCAGTGCCGACAGGGGGTACAATCAGCCCCAGCATTTT. Translated, it gives CSADRGYNQPQHF.

In its sample, this clonotype was seen a few times. V is TRBV4-1 and J is TRBJ2-1; D is possibly TRBD1 or TRBD2 (7 bases each). Germline CDR1 MGHRA, CDR2 YSYEKL. The CDR3 length is 15 residues. V lost 3 bases and J lost 3, with 12 bases in between. Here the CDR3 reads CASSQAGGGYNEQFF. CDR3 bases: TGCGCCAGCAGCCAGGCAGGGGGGGGCTACAATGAGCAGTTCTTC.

This clonotype was picked up a small number of times. V and J are TRBV6-2 or TRBV6-3 and TRBJ2-7; D is possibly TRBD2 (6 bases). The germline V and J ends were trimmed by 7 bases and 4 bases, with 32 bases remaining between them. Germline CDR1 and CDR2: MNHEY and SVGEGT. This CDR3 region has 19 residues. The chain's CDR3 is CASIVVPLSMPGLPYEQYF. CDR3 nucleotide sequence: TGTGCCAGCATCGTCGTCCCCCTCTCGATGCCGGGACTTCCTTACGAGCAGTACTTC.